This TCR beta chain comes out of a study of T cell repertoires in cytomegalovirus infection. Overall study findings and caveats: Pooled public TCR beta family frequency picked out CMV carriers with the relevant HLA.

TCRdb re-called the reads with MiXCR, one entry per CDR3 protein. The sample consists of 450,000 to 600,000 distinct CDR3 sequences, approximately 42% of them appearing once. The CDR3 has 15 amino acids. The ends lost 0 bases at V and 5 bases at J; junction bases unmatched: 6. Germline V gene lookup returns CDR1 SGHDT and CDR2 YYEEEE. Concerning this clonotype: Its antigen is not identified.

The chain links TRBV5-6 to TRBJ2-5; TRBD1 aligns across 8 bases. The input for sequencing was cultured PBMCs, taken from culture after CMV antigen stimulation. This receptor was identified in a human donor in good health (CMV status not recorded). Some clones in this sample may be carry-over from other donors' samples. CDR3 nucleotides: TGTGCCAGCAGCTTGGCCAGGGGGCTATGGGAGACCCAGTACTTC. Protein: CASSLARGLWETQYF.